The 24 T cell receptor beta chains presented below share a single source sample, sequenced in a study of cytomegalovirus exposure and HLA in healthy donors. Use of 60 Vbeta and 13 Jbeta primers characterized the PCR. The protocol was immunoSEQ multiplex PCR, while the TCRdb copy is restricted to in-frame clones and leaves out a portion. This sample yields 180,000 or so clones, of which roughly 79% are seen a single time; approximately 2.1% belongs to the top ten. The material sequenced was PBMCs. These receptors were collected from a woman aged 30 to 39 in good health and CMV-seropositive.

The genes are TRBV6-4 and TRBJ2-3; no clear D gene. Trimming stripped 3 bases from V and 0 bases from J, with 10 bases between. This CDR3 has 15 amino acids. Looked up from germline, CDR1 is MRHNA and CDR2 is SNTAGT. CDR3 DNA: TGTGCCAGCAGTGAAACAGAAACTAGCACAGATACGCAGTATTTT. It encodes CASSETETSTDTQYF.

In nucleotides, the CDR3 is TGTGCCAGCAAAGCCCCCGGGGTAAGTACGTACGAGCAGTACTTC. Translated, it gives CASKAPGVSTYEQYF. This rearrangement joins TRBV6-4 to TRBJ2-7; TRBD2 is a possible D gene (5 bases). CDR1 and CDR2 (germline): MRHNA, SNTAGT. The CDR3 loop spans 15 amino acids. V was pared by 7 bases and J by 4 bases, with 20 bases between.

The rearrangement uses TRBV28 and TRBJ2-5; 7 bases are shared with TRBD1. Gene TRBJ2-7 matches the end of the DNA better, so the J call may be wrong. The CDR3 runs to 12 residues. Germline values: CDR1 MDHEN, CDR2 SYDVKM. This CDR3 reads CASSGTVYEQYF. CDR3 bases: TGTGCCAGCAGTGGGACAGTCTACGAGCAGTACTTC.

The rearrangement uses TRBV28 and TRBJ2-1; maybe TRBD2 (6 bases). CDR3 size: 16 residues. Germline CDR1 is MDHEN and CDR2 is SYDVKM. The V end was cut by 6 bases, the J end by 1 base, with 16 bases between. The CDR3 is CASSHQGGESYNEQFF. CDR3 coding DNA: TGTGCCAGCAGCCATCAAGGAGGGGAATCCTACAATGAGCAGTTCTTC.

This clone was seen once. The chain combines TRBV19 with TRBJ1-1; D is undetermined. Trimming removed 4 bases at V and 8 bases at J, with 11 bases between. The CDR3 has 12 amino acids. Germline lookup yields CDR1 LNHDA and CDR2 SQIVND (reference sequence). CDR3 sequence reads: CASSRGDYEAFF. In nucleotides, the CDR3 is TGTGCCAGTAGTAGGGGAGATTACGAAGCTTTCTTT.

CDR3 DNA sequence: TGTGCCAGCAGTCAAACCGGGACAGGATTGAACGAGCAGTTCTTC. It encodes CASSQTGTGLNEQFF. V gene TRBV6-5 combines with J gene TRBJ2-1; 8 nucleotides agree with TRBD1. After removal of 5 bases from V and 10 bases from J, the junction contained 13 bases not matched to a gene. This CDR3 comprises 15 residues. Germline-derived CDR1 and CDR2 are MNHEY and SVGAGI.

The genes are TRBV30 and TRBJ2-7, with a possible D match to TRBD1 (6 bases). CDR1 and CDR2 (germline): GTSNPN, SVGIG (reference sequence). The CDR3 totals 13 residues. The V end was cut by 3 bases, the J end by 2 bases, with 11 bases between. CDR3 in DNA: TGTGCCTGGAGACGAGACAGGACCTACGAGCAGTACTTC. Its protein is CAWRRDRTYEQYF.

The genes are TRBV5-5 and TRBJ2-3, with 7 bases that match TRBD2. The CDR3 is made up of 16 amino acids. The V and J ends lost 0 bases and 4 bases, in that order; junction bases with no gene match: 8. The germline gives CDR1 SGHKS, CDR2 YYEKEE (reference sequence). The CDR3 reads CASSLVGAGEADTQYF. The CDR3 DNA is TGTGCCAGCAGCTTGGTGGGTGCGGGAGAGGCAGATACGCAGTATTTT.

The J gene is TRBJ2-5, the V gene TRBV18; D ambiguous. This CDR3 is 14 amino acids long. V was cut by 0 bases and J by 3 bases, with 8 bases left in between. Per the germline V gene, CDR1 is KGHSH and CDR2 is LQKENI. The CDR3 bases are TGTGCCAGCTCACCACCGTTCGGAGAAGAGACCCAGTACTTC. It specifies CASSPPFGEETQYF.

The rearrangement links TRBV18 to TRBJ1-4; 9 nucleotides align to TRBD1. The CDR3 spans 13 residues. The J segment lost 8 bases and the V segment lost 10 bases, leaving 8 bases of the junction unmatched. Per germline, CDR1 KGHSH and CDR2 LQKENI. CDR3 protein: CATNRGRGEKLFF. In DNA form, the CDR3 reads TGTGCCACGAACAGGGGGCGAGGAGAAAAACTGTTTTTT.

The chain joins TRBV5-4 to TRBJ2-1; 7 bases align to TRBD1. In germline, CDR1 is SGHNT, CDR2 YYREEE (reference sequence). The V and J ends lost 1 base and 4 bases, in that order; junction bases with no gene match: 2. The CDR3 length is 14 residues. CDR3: CASSLWDSYNEQFF. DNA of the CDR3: TGTGCCAGCAGCTTGTGGGACAGTTACAATGAGCAGTTCTTC.

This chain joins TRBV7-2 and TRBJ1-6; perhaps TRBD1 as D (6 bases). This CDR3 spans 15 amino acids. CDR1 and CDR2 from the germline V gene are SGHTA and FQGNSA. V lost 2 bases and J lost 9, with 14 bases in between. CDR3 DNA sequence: TGTGCCAGCAGCTTACTTGGCAGGGGCTCTTCACCCCTCCACTTT. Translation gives CASSLLGRGSSPLHF.

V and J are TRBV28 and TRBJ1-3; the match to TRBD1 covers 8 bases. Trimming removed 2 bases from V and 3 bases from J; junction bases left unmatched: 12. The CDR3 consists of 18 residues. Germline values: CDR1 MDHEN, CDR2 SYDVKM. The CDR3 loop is CASSLADRVILGGNTIYF. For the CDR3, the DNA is TGTGCCAGCAGTTTAGCGGACAGGGTCATCTTGGGTGGAAACACCATATATTTT.

CDR3 DNA sequence: TGTGCCAGCACTCTAAGTCGTGAAATCTCTGGAAACACCATATATTTT. Protein sequence: CASTLSREISGNTIYF. The gene calls are TRBV2 and TRBJ1-3; D gene uncertain. The V gene lost 7 bases and the J gene lost 0 bases, with 16 bases spanning the gap. The germline gives CDR1 SNHLY, CDR2 FYNNEI. The CDR3 extends over 16 amino acids.

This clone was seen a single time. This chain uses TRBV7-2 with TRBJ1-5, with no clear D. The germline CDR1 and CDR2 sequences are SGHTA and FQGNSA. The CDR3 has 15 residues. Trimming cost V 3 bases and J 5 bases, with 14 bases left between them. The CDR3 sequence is CASSLSMRTDQPQHF. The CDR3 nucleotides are TGTGCCAGCAGCTTGAGCATGCGCACTGATCAGCCCCAGCATTTT.

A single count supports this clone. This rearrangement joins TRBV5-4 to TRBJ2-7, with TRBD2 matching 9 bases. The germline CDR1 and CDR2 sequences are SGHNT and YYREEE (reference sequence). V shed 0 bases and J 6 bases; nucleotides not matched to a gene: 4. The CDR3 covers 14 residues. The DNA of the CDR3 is TGTGCCAGCAGCTTGGAGGGACTAGCCGGCGAGCAGTACTTC. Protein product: CASSLEGLAGEQYF.

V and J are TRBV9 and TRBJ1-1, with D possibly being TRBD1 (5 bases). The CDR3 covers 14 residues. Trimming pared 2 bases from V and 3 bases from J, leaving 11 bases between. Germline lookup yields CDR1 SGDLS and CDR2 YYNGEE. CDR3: CASSVTTDHTEAFF. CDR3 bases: TGTGCCAGCAGCGTTACGACAGATCACACTGAAGCTTTCTTT.

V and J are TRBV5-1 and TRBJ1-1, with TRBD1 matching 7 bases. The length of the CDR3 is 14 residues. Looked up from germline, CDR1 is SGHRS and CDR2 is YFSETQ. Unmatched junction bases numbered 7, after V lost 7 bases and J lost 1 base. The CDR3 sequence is CASQTGTGNTEAFF. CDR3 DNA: TGCGCCAGCCAGACAGGGACGGGGAACACTGAAGCTTTCTTT. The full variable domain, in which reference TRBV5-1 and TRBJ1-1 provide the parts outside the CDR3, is KAGVTQTPRYLIKTRGQQVTLSCSPISGHRSVSWYQQTPGQGLQFLFEYFSETQRNKGNFPGRFSGRQFSNSRSEMNVSTLELGDSALYLCASQTGTGNTEAFFGQGTRLTVV.

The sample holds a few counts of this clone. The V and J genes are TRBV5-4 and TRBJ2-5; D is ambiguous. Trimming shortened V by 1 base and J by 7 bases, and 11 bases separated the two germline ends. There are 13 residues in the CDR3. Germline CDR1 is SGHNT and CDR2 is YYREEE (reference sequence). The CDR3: CASSLSQATTQYF. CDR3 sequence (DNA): TGTGCCAGCAGCTTGAGTCAAGCAACGACCCAGTACTTC.

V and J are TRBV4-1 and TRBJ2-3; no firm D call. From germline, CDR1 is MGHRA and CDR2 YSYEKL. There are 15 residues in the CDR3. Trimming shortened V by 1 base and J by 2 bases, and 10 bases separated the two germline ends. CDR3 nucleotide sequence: TGCGCCAGCAGCCAAGGGTCAGTTTACACAGATACGCAGTATTTT. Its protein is CASSQGSVYTDTQYF.

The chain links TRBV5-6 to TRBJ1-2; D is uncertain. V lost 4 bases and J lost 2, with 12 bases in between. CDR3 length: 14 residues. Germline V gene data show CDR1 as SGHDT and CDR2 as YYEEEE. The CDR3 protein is CASSRDNQNYGYTF. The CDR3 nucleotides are TGTGCCAGCAGCCGAGACAACCAAAACTATGGCTACACCTTC. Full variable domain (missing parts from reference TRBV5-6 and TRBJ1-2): DAGVTQSPTHLIKTRGQQVTLRCSPKSGHDTVSWYQQALGQGPQFIFQYYEEEERQRGNFPDRFSGHQFPNYSSELNVNALLLGDSALYLCASSRDNQNYGYTFGSGTRLTVV.

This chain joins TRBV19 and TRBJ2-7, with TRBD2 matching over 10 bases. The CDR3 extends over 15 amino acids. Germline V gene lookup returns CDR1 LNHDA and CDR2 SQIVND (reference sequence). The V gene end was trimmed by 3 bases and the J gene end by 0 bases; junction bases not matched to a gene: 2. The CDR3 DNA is TGTGCCAGTAGTATTCTAGCGGGAGCCTCCTACGAGCAGTACTTC. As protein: CASSILAGASYEQYF.

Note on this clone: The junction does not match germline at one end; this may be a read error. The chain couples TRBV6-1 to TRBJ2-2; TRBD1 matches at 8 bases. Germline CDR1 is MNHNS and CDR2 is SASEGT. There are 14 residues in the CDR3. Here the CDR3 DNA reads TGTGCCAGTAGTGGGGACAGGATAACCGGGGAGCTGTTTTTT. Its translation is CASSGDRITGELFF.

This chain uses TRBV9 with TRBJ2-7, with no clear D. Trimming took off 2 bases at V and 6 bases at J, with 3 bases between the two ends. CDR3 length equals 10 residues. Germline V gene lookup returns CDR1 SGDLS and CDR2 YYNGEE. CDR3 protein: CASSVGEQYF. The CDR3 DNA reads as TGTGCCAGCAGCGTCGGCGAGCAGTACTTC.